The present entry profiles one TCR beta chain with its context. Its matching antigen is unknown. Synthesis of TCR beta cDNA relied on 5'RACE template switching carrying UMIs. TCRdb reprocessed the 5' RACE reads; each CDR3 protein has one entry and no DNA is given. The listing contains 400,000 or so distinct CDR3 sequences. This sample stems from a study of T cells expressing NK-cell markers. Study as a whole: One of the eight sequenced donors was seronegative, whereas the other seven were HCMV-seropositive. The study's findings and limits: HCMV specificity of the expanded NKG2C+ T cell clones stayed unclear. A range of roughly 1.0-8% of CD8+ T cells consisted of dominant NKG2C+ clonotypes in about six donors.

This CDR3 is built from 14 residues. Per germline, CDR1 SGHRS and CDR2 YFSETQ. This sequence joins TRBV5-1 and TRBJ2-1; TCRdb reports TRBD1, a call that lacks DNA to check it against. The receptor comes from a woman aged 45-65 years in good health. The sequenced sample consisted of blood T cells: a sorted CD56 or NKG2C T cell subset, CD4+ or CD8+ T cells, or bulk PBMC T cells (not recorded which). The CDR3: CASSSTGGVNEQFF.